The source of this TCR beta chain is a study of cytomegalovirus exposure and HLA in healthy donors. General study findings and limits: Relative to equally common others, HLA-associated TCR beta chains showed greater clonal expansion in a later analysis. TCR sequences were mostly rare, though some public TCRs occurred in many donors. Beyond CMV serostatus, there was no information to go on about immune exposure.

Primers for the PCR totalled 60 Vbeta and 13 Jbeta. TCRdb keeps only in-frame clones here, not all; method: immunoSEQ multiplex PCR. The sample records nearly 110,000 clones, 75% being singletons. The length of the CDR3 is 13 residues. CDR1 and CDR2 (germline): SGDLS, YYNGEE. V was pared by 8 bases and J by 6 bases, with 15 bases between. Of note for this clone: Its matching antigen is unknown.

The sequencing input was PBMCs. The TCR comes from a male donor in good health and CMV-seropositive. The gene calls are TRBV9 and TRBJ2-1; D is perhaps TRBD1 (6 bases). CDR3 sequence: CASLAQGSNEQFF. CDR3 bases: TGTGCCAGTCTGGCACAGGGTTCCAATGAGCAGTTCTTC.